This TCR beta chain was profiled in a study of tissue T cells after allogeneic stem cell transplantation (dated by TCRdb to 2022 to 2024). Looking at the study overall: Every GVHD patient received a graft from a donor; several grafts were unmodified and three were CD34-selected to deplete T cells. Using research autopsies of patients with and without GVHD, plus mouse models of GVHD, the study profiled TCR beta repertoires across many tissues. The human arm was conducted as a prospective observational study, and neither blinding nor randomization was performed. When multiple samples of a tissue were available, H&E sections were reviewed by a pathologist, and samples with histologically apparent lymphocytes were prioritized for sequencing. Results and caveats for the whole study, not just this receptor: The study did not determine which tissue TCRs were alloreactive or antigen-specific, and some clones might have been persisting host cells. In both patients and mice, only a limited portion of the TCR repertoire detected in tissues was captured by blood and spleen T cells. Sampling depth was acknowledged as a limitation, and the patient cohort was both small and clinically heterogeneous. Not many T cell clones showed up in more than one patient, yet clustering based on motifs uncovered repertoire signatures that were shared across patients in a tissue-specific way. Within patients, how anatomically similar tissues were was a major factor shaping TCR repertoire composition, regardless of disease or transplant status.

Sample time point, as interpreted from the label and publication: human tissue collected at research (rapid) autopsy. Over an approximately 3-year period, a research-autopsy study prospectively enrolled seven adult allo-HCT recipients who had steroid-refractory GVHD. Gastrointestinal GVHD was present in all GVHD patients, each of whom received several lines of GVHD-directed therapy, and five of these patients also had skin involvement. After a median post-mortem interval of about 9.8 hours, the autopsy tissues collected included GI sites spanning esophagus to rectum, along with liver, skin and lymphoid organs including spleen. Each autopsy specimen was bisected, with one portion flash-frozen in liquid nitrogen and the remainder formalin-fixed, and the outer muscle layers of GI specimens were removed. To extract genomic DNA from frozen tissues, either the Mag-Bind Blood & Tissue DNA HDQ 96 Kit on a Chemagic 360 or the DNeasy Blood & Tissue Kit was used. Because of concern about red blood cell contamination, extracted DNA underwent additional purification with the Genomic DNA Clean & Concentrator-25 kit.

This clone was seen once. Its antigen is not yet known. The sample holds no much larger clone one base away, and base qualities are not on file. The protocol used for the library was the immunoSEQ multiplex PCR assay. Adaptive Biotechnologies performed the TCRbeta CDR3 sequencing at survey depth and reported CDR3 sequences, V/J genes, productive frequency and template counts. Amplification of TCR beta CDR3 regions started from genomic DNA instead of RNA. The original pipeline was this. Jensen-Shannon divergence served to quantify pairwise repertoire overlap between tissues, with 0 meaning identical and 1 meaning complete divergence. Based on pairwise JSD values, tissues were grouped by single-linkage agglomerative hierarchical clustering, and the results were shown as dendrograms. All patient samples were analyzed with GLIPH2 using simulation_depth 1000, kmer_min_depth 3 and cdr3_length_cutoff 8, and only groups containing more than two unique CDR3s were kept. A standardized tissue-overlap score extrapolated Jaccard GLIPH-group overlap across patients to a standard repertoire size of 1000 clones. To look at how diversity was associated with clinical or experimental variables, linear mixed-effect models were used, with tissue treated as a fixed effect and individual treated as a random effect. Entries here come from immuneACCESS through TCRdb and include only in-frame sequences with V and J called. Some clones fail to appear in such tables; in the studies checked, an unresolved V gene covers under half of the shortfall, and the cause of the remainder is unknown. V, J and clone size reflect that table, while D and trimming were determined from the DNA. The sample contains 6,000 to 9,500 clones, 65% to 85% of them found a single time. Jointly, the top ten make up 14% of the sample.

CDR1 WSHSY and CDR2 SAAADI are derived from the germline V gene. The junction shows trimming of 8 bases on V and 4 bases on J, plus 14 bases between the germline ends. The CDR3 holds 13 amino acids from the cysteine to the phenylalanine. Of the read, only the CDR3 DNA is kept; its 39 bases are in frame from base 1. This specimen was skin, taken at autopsy. The sequence links TRBV10-2 to TRBJ1-1; possibly the D gene is TRBD1, per 6 matching bases. This receptor was obtained from a male patient older than 55 with steroid-refractory graft-versus-host disease after an allogeneic stem cell transplant. Some T cells may have been brought in with the graft after a transplant. The DNA sequence reads TGCGCCAGCGTCGACCCAGGGGTCACTGAAGCTTTCTTT. Its product reads: CASVDPGVTEAFF.